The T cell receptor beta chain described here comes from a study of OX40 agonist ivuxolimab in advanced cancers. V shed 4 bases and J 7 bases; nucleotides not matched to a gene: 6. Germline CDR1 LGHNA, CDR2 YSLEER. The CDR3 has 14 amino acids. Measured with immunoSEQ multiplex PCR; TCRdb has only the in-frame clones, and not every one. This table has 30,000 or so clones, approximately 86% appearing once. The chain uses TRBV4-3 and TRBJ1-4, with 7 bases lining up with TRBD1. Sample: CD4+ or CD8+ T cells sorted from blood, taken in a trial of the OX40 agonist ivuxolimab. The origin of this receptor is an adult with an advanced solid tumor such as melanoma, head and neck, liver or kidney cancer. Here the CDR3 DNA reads TGCGCCAGCAGCCGAGGGACAGCCCGTGAAAAACTGTTTTTT. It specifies CASSRGTAREKLFF.